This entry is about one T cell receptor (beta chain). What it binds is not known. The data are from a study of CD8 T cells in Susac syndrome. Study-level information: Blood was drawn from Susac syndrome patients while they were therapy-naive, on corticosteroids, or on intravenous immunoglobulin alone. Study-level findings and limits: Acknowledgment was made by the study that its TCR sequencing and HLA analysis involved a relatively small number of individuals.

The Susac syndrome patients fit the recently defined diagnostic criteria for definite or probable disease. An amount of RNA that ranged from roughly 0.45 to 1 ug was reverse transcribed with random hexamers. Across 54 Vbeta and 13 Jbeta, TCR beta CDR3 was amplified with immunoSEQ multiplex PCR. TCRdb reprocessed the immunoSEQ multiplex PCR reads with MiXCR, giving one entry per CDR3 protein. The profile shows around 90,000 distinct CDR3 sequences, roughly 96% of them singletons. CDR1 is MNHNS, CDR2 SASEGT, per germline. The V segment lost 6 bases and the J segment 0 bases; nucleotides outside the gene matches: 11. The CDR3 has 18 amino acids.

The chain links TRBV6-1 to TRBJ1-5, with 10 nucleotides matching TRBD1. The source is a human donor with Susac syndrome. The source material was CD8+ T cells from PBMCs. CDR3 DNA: TGTGCCAGCAGCCCCGGGACAGGGGCCTTTGGTAGCAATCAGCCCCAGCATTTT. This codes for CASSPGTGAFGSNQPQHF.